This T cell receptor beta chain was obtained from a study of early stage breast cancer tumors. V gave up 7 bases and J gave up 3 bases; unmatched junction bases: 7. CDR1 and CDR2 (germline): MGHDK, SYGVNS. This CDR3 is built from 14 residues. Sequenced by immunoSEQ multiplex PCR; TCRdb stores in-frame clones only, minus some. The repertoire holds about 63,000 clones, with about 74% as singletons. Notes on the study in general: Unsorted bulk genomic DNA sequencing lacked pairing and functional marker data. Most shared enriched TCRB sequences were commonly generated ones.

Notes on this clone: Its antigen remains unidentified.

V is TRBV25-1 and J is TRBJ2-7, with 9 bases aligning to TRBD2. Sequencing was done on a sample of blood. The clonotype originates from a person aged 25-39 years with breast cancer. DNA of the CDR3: TGTGCCAGCAACCAAGCGGGAGGCAGCTACGAGCAGTACTTC. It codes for CASNQAGGSYEQYF.